This is a list of T cell receptor beta chains from one sample in a study of cytomegalovirus exposure and HLA in healthy donors. The assay was immunoSEQ multiplex PCR, and TCRdb's table has in-frame clones only and misses some. The table records 130,000 or so clones, around 76% of them present only once. The material sequenced was PBMCs. The receptors derive from a male donor in good health and CMV-seronegative. Each CDR3 is given with its conserved first and last residue. Fields, in order: D gene, V gene, J gene, CDR3 length, clone size, CDR3 DNA, CDR3 protein. A D gene is named only where the DNA matches it firmly. Clone size is given for some rows only: seen once, a few or many times, or a class if the clone is expanded.

>TRBD1|TRBV6-5|TRBJ1-1|12|-
TGTGCCAGCAGTTATGGGACAGAAGAAGCTTTCTTT
CASSYGTEEAFF
>-|TRBV9|TRBJ2-3|15|few
TGTGCCAGCAGCGGACAAAAATCAGGGGTGAATACGCAGTATTTT
CASSGQKSGVNTQYF
>TRBD1|TRBV7-8|TRBJ1-5|17|-
TGTGCCAGCAGCTACCGGGACAGGGGGATGCGAGGTCAGCCCCAGCATTTT
CASSYRDRGMRGQPQHF
>TRBD1|TRBV4-1|TRBJ1-5|18|few
TGCGCCAGCAGCCAAGGTGATCTGCTAGGGGGCCGAGGTCAGCCCCAGCATTTT
CASSQGDLLGGRGQPQHF
>-|TRBV25-1|TRBJ2-2|17|once
TGTGCCAGCAGTGAATATTTGGCTACGGTGGGAGCCGGGGAGCTGTTTTTT
CASSEYLATVGAGELFF
>TRBD1|TRBV27|TRBJ2-2|17|-
TGTGCCAGCAGTCAAGCCGCCGGGACAGGGGCGACCGGGGAGCTGTTTTTT
CASSQAAGTGATGELFF
>-|TRBV5-5|TRBJ1-5|16|few
TGTGCCAGCAGCTTTACAGCTGATTATAGCAATCAGCCCCAGCATTTT
CASSFTADYSNQPQHF
>-|TRBV11-2|TRBJ1-1|13|-
TGTGCCAGCAGCCCGACAGGCGACACTGAAGCTTTCTTT
CASSPTGDTEAFF
>-|TRBV7-7|TRBJ2-2|13|-
TGTGCTAGCAGCTTAGTAGGAGCCGGGGAGCTGTTTTTT
CASSLVGAGELFF
>TRBD1|TRBV5-6|TRBJ1-1|15|-
TGTGCCAGCACCCGACAGGGCCGGGAGCACACTGAAGCTTTCTTT
CASTRQGREHTEAFF
>TRBD1|TRBV7-2|TRBJ2-7|14|-
TGTGCCAGCAGCTTCGGGACAGCGAACTACGAGCAGTACTTC
CASSFGTANYEQYF
>TRBD2|TRBV4-2|TRBJ2-6|16|once
TGTGCCAGCACCACATCGGGGGGTTCTGGGGCCAACGTCCTGACTTTC
CASTTSGGSGANVLTF
>-|TRBV28|TRBJ2-6|15|-
TGTGCCAGCACAGGGTACCCACTTGGGGCCAACGTCCTGACTTTC
CASTGYPLGANVLTF
>TRBD1|TRBV27|TRBJ2-7|16|once
TGTGCCAGCAGTTTATCGAAAAAGGGGGCGAGCTACGAGCAGTACTTC
CASSLSKKGASYEQYF
>-|TRBV6-1|TRBJ2-7|11|-
TGTGCCAGCACCCTATCCTACGAGCAGTACTTC
CASTLSYEQYF
>TRBD2|TRBV19|TRBJ2-7|15|-
TGTGCCAGTACCCCGGGGACTAGCGGCTCCTACGAGCAGTACTTC
CASTPGTSGSYEQYF